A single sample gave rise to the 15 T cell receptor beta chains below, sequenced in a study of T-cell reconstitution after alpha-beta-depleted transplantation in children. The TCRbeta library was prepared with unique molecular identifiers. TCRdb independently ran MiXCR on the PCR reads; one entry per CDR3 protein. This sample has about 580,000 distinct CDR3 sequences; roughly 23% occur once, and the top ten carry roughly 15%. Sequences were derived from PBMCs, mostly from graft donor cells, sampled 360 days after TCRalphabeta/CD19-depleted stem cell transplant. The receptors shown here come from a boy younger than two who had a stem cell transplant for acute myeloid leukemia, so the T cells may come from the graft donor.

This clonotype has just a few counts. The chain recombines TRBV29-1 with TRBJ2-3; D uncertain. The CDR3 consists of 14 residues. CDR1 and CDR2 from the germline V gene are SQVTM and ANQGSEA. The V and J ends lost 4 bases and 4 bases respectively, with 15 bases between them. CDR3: CSVVLPTSSDTQYF. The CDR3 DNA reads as TGCAGCGTTGTTTTGCCAACAAGCTCAGATACGCAGTATTTT.

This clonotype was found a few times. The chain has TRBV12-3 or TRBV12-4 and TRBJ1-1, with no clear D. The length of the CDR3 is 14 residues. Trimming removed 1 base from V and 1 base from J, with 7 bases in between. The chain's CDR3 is CASSLGSPNTEAFF. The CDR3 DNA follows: TGTGCCAGCAGTTTAGGTTCCCCGAACACTGAAGCTTTCTTT.

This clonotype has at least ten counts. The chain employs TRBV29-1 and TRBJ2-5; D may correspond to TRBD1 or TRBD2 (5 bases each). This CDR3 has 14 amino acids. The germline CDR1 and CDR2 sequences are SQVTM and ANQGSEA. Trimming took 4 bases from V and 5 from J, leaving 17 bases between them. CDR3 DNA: TGCAGCGTTGGGAGGAGGCAGGGAATGGAGACCCAGTACTTC. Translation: CSVGRRQGMETQYF.

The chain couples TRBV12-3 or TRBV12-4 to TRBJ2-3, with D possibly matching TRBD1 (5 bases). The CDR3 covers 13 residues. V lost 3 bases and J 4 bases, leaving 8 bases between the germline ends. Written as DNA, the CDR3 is TGTGCCAGCAGTTTCGACAGTCCAGATACGCAGTATTTT. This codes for CASSFDSPDTQYF.

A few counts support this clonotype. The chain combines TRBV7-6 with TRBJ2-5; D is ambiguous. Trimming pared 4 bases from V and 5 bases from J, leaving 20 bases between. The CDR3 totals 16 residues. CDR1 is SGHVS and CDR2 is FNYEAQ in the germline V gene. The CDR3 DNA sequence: TGTGCCAGCAGCTCCCTGCCACTTAGCCCAAGGGAGACCCAGTACTTC. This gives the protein CASSSLPLSPRETQYF.

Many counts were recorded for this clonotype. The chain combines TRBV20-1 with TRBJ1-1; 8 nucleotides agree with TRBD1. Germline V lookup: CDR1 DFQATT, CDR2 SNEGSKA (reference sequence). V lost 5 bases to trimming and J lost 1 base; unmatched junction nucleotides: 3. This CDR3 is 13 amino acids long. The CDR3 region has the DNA TGCAGTGCTCCAGGGGGCGCGAACACTGAAGCTTTCTTT. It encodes CSAPGGANTEAFF.

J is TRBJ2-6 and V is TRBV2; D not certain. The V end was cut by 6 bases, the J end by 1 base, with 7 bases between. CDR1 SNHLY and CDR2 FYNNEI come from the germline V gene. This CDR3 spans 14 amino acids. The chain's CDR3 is CASRWASGANVLTF. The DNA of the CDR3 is TGTGCCAGCAGGTGGGCGTCTGGGGCCAACGTCCTGACTTTC.

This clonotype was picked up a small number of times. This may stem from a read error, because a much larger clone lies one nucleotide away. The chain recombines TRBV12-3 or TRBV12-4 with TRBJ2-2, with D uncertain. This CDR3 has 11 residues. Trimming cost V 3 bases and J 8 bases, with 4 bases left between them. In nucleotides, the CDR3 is TGTGCCAGCAGTTTTATGGGGGAGCTGTTTTTT. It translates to CASSFMGELFF.

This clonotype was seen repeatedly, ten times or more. The CDR3 reads CASSSPVRGTYNEQFF. In DNA form, the CDR3 reads TGTGCCAGCAGTTCCCCGGTCAGGGGGACCTACAATGAGCAGTTCTTC. V is TRBV12-3 or TRBV12-4 and J is TRBJ2-1, with 7 bases matching TRBD1. The CDR3 runs to 16 residues. V trimming: 4 bases; J trimming: 2 bases; junction bases outside the gene matches: 8.

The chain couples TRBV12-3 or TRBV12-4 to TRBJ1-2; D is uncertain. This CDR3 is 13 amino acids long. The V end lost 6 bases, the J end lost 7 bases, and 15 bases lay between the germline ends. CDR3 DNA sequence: TGTGCCAGCAGACGCGACGGGGAGGTTGGCTACACCTTC. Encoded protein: CASRRDGEVGYTF.

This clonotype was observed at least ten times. In DNA, the CDR3 is TGTGCCAGCAGCCTTCTACTGGGGACCTACGAGCAGTACTTC. It codes for CASSLLLGTYEQYF. The V and J genes are TRBV7-8 and TRBJ2-7; unclear D gene. The germline CDR1 and CDR2 sequences are SGHVS and FQNEAQ. V lost 5 bases and J lost 2, with 13 bases in between. The CDR3 is made up of 14 amino acids.

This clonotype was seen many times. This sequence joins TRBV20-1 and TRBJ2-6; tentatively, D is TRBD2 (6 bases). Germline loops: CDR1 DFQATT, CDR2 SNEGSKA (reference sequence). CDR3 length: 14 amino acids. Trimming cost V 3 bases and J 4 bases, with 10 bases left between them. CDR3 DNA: TGCAGTGCTAGTTTGGGGGGAGGGGCCAACGTCCTGACTTTC. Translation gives CSASLGGGANVLTF.

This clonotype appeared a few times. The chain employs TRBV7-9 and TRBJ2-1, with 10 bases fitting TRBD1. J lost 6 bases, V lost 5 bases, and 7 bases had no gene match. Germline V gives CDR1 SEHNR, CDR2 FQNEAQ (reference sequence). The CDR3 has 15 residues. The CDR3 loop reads CASSPLRTGGNEQFF. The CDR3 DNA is TGTGCCAGCAGCCCCCTCCGGACAGGGGGCAATGAGCAGTTCTTC.

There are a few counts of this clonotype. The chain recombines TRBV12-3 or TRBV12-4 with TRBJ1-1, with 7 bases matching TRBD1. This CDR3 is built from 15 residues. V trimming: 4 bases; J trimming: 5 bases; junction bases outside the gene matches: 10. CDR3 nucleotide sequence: TGTGCCAGCAGTTGGGAGTCGCAGGGGGATACTGAAGCTTTCTTT. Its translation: CASSWESQGDTEAFF.

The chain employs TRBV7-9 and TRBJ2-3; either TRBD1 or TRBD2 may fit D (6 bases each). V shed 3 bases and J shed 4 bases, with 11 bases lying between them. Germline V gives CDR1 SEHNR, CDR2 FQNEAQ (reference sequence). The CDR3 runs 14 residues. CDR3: CASSLGGRSDTQYF. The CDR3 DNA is TGTGCCAGCAGCTTGGGGGGCAGATCAGATACGCAGTATTTT.